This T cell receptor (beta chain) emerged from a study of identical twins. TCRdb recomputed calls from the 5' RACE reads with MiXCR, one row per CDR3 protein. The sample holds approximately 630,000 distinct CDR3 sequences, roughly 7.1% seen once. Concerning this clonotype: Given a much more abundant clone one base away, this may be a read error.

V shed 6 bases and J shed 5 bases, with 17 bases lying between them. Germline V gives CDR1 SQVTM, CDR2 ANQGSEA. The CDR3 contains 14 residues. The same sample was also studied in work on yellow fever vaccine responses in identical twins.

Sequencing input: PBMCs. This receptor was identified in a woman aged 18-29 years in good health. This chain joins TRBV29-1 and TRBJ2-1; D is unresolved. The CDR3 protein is CSVHTMVSNNEQFF. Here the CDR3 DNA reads TGCAGCGTACACACAATGGTCAGCAACAATGAGCAGTTCTTC.